Presented here are 7 T cell receptor beta chains from one specimen sequenced in a study of beta chain features in type 1 diabetes. All of the isolated RNA was reverse transcribed, so expressed TCRB transcripts were sequenced. Clones were read by immunoSEQ multiplex PCR, and TCRdb kept only the in-frame ones, dropping some. The profile covers around 400,000 clones, with roughly 13% appearing a single time and less than 0.02% taken by the ten largest. The sequencing input was naive CD4+ T cells from blood. The receptor source for this set is a man between 18 and 35 years old in good health.

This clone came up a few times. The chain links TRBV19 to TRBJ2-1, with 8 nucleotides matching TRBD2. The CDR3 runs 15 residues. CDR1 and CDR2 from the germline V gene are LNHDA and SQIVND (reference sequence). J gave up 5 bases and V 3 bases, and 6 bases lay outside the gene matches. The chain's CDR3 is CASSISSGSHNEQFF. CDR3 nucleotide sequence: TGTGCCAGTAGTATTTCTAGCGGGTCCCACAATGAGCAGTTCTTC.

The chain joins TRBV7-2 to TRBJ1-2; the D is unclear. With 1 base removed from V and 7 bases from J, the gap between germline ends came to 13 bases. This CDR3 contains 14 residues. CDR1 and CDR2 from the germline V gene are SGHTA and FQGNSA. The CDR3 DNA reads TGTGCCAGCAGCTTAGAAAGTTATCGGGGTGGCTACACCTTC. This translates into CASSLESYRGGYTF.

This clone has a handful of counts. The chain couples TRBV11-2 to TRBJ2-5; D possibly corresponds to TRBD1 (5 bases). Germline CDR1 reads SGHAT; CDR2 reads FQNNGV. The CDR3 runs to 16 residues. V lost 1 base and J 4 bases, leaving 16 bases between the germline ends. The CDR3 spells CASSLAGRQIGETQYF. As DNA, the CDR3 is TGTGCCAGCAGCTTAGCGGGTCGACAGATAGGAGAGACCCAGTACTTC.

Details on this clone: This same CDR3 is encoded by further DNA sequences in the sample. V is TRBV29-1 and J is TRBJ2-2, with D unclear. The CDR3 runs to 13 residues. Trimming took 6 bases from V and 0 from J, leaving 8 bases between them. From germline, CDR1 is SQVTM and CDR2 ANQGSEA. The CDR3 is CSVDRANTGELFF. For the CDR3, the DNA is TGCAGCGTAGATCGGGCGAACACCGGGGAGCTGTTTTTT.

V usage is TRBV4-3 and J usage is TRBJ2-7; D gene unclear. Per the germline V gene, CDR1 is LGHNA and CDR2 is YSLEER. V lost 1 base, J lost 0 bases, and 10 bases lay in between. This CDR3 region has 15 residues. The CDR3 protein is CASSQGVRSSYEQYF. CDR3 nucleotide sequence: TGCGCCAGCAGCCAAGGTGTACGTAGCTCCTACGAGCAGTACTTC.

This clone was detected only a few times. Other DNA sequences from this sample encode an identical CDR3 as well. The V call is TRBV18, the J call TRBJ1-2; D perhaps matches TRBD1 (6 bases). Trimming removed 3 bases from V and 3 bases from J, with 8 bases in between. Germline V gene sequence: CDR1 KGHSH, CDR2 LQKENI. This CDR3 comprises 13 residues. CDR3 residues: CASSPDRDYGYTF. CDR3 nucleotides: TGTGCCAGCTCACCGGACAGAGACTATGGCTACACCTTC.

This clone was seen a few times. V usage is TRBV27 and J usage is TRBJ2-4; 9 bases line up with TRBD1. This CDR3 has 13 residues. Trimming cost V 5 bases and J 12 bases; bases outside gene matches: 8. Germline V gene data show CDR1 as MNHEY and CDR2 as SMNVEV (reference sequence). This CDR3 reads CASSQLQGASQYF. The CDR3 DNA reads TGTGCCAGCAGTCAACTACAGGGGGCGAGTCAGTACTTC.